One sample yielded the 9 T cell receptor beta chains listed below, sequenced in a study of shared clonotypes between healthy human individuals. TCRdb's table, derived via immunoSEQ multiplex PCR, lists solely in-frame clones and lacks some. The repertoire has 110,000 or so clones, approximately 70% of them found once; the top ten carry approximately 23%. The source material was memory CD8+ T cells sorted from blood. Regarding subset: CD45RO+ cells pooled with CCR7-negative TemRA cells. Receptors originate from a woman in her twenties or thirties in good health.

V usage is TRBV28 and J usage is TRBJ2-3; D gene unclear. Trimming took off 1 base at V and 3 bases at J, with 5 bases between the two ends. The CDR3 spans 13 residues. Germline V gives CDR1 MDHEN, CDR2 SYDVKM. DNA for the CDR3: TGTGCCAGCAGTTTATTCCCGACAGATACGCAGTATTTT. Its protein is CASSLFPTDTQYF.

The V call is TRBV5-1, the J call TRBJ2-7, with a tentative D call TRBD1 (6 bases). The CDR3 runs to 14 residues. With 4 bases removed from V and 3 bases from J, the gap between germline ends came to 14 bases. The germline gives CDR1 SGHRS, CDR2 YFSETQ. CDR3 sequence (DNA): TGCGCCAGCAGCCTTGGAGCAGGGGTCTACGAGCAGTACTTC. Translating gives CASSLGAGVYEQYF.

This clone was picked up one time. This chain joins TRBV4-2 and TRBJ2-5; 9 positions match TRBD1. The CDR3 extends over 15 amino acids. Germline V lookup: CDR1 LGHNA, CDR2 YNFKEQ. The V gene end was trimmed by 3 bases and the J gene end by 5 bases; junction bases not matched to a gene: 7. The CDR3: CASSQNTGGSETQYF. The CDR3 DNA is TGTGCCAGCAGCCAGAACACAGGGGGCTCGGAGACCCAGTACTTC.

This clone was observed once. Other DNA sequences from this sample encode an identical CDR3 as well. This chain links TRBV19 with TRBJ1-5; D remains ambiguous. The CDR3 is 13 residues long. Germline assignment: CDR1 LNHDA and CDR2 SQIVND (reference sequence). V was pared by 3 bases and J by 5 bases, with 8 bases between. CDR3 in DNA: TGTGCCAGTAGTATTTGGGCGTATCAGCCCCAGCATTTT. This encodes CASSIWAYQPQHF.

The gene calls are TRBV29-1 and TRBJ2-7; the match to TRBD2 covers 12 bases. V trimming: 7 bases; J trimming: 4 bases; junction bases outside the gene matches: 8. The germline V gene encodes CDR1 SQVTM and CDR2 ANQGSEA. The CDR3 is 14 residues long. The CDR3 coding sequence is TGCAGCGCAAGAGGACTAGCGGGAATTTACGAGCAGTACTTC. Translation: CSARGLAGIYEQYF.

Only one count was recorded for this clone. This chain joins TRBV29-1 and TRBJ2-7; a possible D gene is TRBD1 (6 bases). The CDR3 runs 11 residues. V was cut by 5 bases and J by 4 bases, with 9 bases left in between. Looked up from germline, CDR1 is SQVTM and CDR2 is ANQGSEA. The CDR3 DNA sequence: TGCAGCGTTTCACAGGGTTACGAGCAGTACTTC. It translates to CSVSQGYEQYF.

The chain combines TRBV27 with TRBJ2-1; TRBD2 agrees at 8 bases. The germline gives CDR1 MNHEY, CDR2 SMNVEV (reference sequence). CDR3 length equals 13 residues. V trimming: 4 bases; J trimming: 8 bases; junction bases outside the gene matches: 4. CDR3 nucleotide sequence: TGTGCCAGCAGTTCCGGACTAGCCTATGAGCAGTTCTTC. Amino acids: CASSSGLAYEQFF.

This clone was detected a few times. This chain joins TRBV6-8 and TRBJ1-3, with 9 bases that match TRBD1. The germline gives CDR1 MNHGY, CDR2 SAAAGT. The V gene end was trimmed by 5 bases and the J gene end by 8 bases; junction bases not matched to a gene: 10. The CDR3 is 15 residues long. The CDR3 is CASSPRGTGPDTIYF. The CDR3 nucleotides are TGTGCCAGCAGTCCAAGGGGGACAGGGCCGGACACCATATATTTT.

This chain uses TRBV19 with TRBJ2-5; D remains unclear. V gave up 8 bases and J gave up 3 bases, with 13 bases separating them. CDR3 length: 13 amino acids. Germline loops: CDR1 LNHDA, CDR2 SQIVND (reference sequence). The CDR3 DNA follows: TGTGCCAGTCTTGGTTGGTGGGAAGAGACCCAGTACTTC. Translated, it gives CASLGWWEETQYF.